This TCR beta chain was profiled in a study of T cell changes during pregnancy in multiple sclerosis. This CDR3 is 14 amino acids long. Germline assignment: CDR1 SGHNT and CDR2 YYREEE (reference sequence). V gave up 9 bases and J gave up 2 bases, with 12 bases separating them. Libraries were prepared by immunoSEQ multiplex PCR; TCRdb keeps only in-frame clonotypes and omits some of them. The sample holds 35,000 to 50,000 clones, approximately 90% seen once. This chain joins TRBV5-4 and TRBJ2-6; perhaps TRBD1 as D (6 bases). The source of this sequence is a female donor with multiple sclerosis, enrolled in a pregnancy study. Source material: PBMCs (not recorded whether the cells were cultured). The CDR3 spells CATAQGTGANVLTF. The CDR3 nucleotides are TGTGCCACTGCACAGGGTACTGGGGCCAACGTCCTGACTTTC.